The sequence of this T cell receptor beta chain was determined in a study of control samples from healthy donors and cancer patients. The repertoire was sequenced with immunoSEQ multiplex PCR; TCRdb's copy has only in-frame clones and lacks some. Here the sample spans 150,000 to 200,000 clones, about 91% being singletons. Trimming removed 6 bases at V and 0 bases at J, with 8 bases between. Per germline, CDR1 SNHLY and CDR2 FYNNEI. The CDR3 runs 14 residues. The chain has TRBV2 and TRBJ1-4, with unresolved D. The sequence derives from a woman in her thirties or forties in good health. The sequenced sample consisted of blood. The CDR3 coding sequence is TGTGCCAGCAGCACTCCCGCAACTAATGAAAAACTGTTTTTT. Translation: CASSTPATNEKLFF. Full variable domain (outside the CDR3, taken from reference TRBV2 and TRBJ1-4): EPEVTQTPSHQVTQMGQEVILRCVPISNHLYFYWYRQILGQKVEFLVSFYNNEISEKSEIFDDQFSVERPDGSNFTLKIRSTKLEDSAMYFCASSTPATNEKLFFGSGTQLSVL.